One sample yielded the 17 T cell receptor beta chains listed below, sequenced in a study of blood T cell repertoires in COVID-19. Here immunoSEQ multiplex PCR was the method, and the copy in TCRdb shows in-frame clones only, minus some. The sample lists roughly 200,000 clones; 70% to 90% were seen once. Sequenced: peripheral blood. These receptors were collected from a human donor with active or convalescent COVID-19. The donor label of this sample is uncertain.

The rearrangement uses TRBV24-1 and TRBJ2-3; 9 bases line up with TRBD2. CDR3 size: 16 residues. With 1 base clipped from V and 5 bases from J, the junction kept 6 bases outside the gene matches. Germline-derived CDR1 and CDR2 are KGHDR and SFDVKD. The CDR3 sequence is CATSDLKREAVDTQYF. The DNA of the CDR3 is TGTGCCACCAGTGATTTAAAGCGGGAGGCCGTAGATACGCAGTATTTT.

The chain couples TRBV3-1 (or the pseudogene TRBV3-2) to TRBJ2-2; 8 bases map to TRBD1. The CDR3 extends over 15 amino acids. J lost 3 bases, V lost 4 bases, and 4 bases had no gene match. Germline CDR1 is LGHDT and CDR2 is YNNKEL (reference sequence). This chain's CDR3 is CASSLGTGDTGELFF. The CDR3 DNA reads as TGTGCCAGCAGCCTCGGGACAGGAGACACCGGGGAGCTGTTTTTT.

The CDR3 DNA is TGTGCCAGTAGTGTGACTAGAGGTACTGAGCAGTTCTTC. This encodes CASSVTRGTEQFF. The chain employs TRBV19 and TRBJ2-1, with D possibly matching TRBD2 (6 bases). Germline CDR1 is LNHDA and CDR2 is SQIVND (reference sequence). This CDR3 is built from 13 residues. The germline V and J ends were trimmed by 5 bases and 9 bases, with 14 bases remaining between them.

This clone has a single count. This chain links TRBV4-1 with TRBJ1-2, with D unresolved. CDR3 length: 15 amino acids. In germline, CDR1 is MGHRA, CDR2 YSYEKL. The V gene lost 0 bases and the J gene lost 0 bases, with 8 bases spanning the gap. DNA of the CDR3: TGCGCCAGCAGCCAAGAAACAGTCGCTAACTATGGCTACACCTTC. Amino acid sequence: CASSQETVANYGYTF.

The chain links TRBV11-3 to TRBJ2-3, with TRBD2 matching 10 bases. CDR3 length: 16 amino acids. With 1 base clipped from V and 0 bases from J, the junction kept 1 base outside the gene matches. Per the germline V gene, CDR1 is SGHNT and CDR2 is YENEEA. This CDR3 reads CASSLGSGGSTDTQYF. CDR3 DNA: TGTGCCAGCAGCTTAGGTAGCGGGGGGAGCACAGATACGCAGTATTTT.

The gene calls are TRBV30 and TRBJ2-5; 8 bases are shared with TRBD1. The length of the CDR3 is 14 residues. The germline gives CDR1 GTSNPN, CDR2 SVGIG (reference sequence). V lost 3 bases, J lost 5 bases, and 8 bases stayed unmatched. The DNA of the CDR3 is TGTGCCTGGAGGGGCAGGGGGCGCGCGGAGACCCAGTACTTC. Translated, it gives CAWRGRGRAETQYF.

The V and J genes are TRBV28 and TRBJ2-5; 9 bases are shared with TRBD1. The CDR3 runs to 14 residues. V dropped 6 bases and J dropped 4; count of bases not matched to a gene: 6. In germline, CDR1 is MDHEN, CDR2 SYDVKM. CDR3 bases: TGTGCCAGCAGCACCACAGGGGGCCGAGAGACCCAGTACTTC. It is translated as CASSTTGGRETQYF. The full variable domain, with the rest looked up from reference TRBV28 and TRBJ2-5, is DVKVTQSSRYLVKRTGEKVFLECVQDMDHENMFWYRQDPGLGLRLIYFSYDVKMKEKGDIPEGYSVSREKKERFSLILESASTNQTSMYLCASSTTGGRETQYFGPGTRLLVL.

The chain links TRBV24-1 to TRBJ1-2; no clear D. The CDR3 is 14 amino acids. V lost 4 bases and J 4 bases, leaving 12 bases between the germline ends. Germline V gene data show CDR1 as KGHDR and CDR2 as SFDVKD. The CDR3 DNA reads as TGTGCCACCAGTGACCCCCCTACCCTCTATGGCTACACCTTC. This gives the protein CATSDPPTLYGYTF.

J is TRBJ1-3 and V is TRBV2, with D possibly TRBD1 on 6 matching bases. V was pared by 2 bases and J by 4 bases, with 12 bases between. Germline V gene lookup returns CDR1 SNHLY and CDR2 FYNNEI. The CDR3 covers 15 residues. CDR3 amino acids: CASSELGARGNTIYF. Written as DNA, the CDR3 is TGTGCCAGCAGTGAATTGGGGGCGCGAGGAAACACCATATATTTT.

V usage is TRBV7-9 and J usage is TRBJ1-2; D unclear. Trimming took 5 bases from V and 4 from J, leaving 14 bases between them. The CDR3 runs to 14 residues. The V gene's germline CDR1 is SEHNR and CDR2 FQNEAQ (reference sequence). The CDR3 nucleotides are TGTGCCAGCAGCCCCATCGTGGAGAGCTATGGCTACACCTTC. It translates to CASSPIVESYGYTF.

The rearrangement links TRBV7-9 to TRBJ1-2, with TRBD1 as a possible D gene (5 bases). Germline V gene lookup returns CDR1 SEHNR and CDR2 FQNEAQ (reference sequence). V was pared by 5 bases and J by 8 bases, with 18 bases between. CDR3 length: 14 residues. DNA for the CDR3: TGTGCCAGCAGCCTGGCGGGACGGCCGACGGGCTACACCTTC. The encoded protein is CASSLAGRPTGYTF.

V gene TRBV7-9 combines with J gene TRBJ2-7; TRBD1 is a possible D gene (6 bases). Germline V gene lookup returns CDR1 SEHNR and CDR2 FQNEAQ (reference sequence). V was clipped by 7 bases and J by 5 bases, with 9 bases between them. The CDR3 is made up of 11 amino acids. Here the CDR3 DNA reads TGTGCCAGCACACAGGGCCACGAGCAGTACTTC. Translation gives CASTQGHEQYF. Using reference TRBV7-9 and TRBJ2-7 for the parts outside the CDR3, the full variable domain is DTGVSQNPRHKITKRGQNVTFRCDPISEHNRLYWYRQTLGQGPEFLTYFQNEAQLEKSRLLSDRFSAERPKGSFSTLEIQRTEQGDSAMYLCASTQGHEQYFGPGTRLTVT.

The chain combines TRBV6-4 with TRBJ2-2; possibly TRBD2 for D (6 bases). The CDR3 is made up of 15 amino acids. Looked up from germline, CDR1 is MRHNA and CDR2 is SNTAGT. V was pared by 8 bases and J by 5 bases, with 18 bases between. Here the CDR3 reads CASSRGGAGTGELFF. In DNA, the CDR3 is TGTGCCAGCTCCAGAGGAGGGGCTGGGACCGGGGAGCTGTTTTTT.

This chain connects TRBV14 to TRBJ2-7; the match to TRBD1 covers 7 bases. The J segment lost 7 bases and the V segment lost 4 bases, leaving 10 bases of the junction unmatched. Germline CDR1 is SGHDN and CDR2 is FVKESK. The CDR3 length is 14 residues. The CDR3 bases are TGTGCCAGCAGCCGAGCCGACAGGGTGGGAGAGCAGTACTTC. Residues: CASSRADRVGEQYF.

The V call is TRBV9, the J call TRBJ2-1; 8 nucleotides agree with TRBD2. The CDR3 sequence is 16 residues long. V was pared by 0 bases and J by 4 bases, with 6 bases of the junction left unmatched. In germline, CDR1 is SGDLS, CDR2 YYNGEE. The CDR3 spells CASSVEFSGTYNEQFF. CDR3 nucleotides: TGTGCCAGCAGCGTAGAATTTAGCGGGACTTACAATGAGCAGTTCTTC.

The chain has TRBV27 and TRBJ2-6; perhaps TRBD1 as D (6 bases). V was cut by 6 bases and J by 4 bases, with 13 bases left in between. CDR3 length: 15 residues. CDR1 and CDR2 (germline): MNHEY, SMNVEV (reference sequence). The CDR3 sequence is CASRLQGSGANVLTF. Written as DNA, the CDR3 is TGTGCCAGCAGGCTACAGGGATCAGGGGCCAACGTCCTGACTTTC.

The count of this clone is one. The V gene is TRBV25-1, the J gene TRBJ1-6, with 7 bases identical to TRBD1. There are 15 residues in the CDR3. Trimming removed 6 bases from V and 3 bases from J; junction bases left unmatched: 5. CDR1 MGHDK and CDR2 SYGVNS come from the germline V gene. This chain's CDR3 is CASRKGDSYNSPLHF. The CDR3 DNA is TGTGCCAGCAGGAAGGGGGACAGCTATAATTCACCCCTCCACTTT.